A selection of T cell receptor beta chains follows, all from one sample in a study of T-cell reconstitution after alpha-beta-depleted transplantation in children. MiXCR, applied by TCRdb to the PCR reads, yields one record per CDR3 protein. The sample gives some 200,000 distinct CDR3 sequences, about a tenth of which show up once; around 6% is in the top ten. The material sequenced was PBMCs from the stem cell graft donor, taken from the stem cell graft. The receptor source for this set is a human donor who donated a stem cell graft to a child with acute lymphoblastic leukemia. Each CDR3 is given with its conserved first and last residue. The D gene is left open where the match is weak. Where a row states a size, it is once, few, many or the class of an expanded clone; other rows omit it.

CDR3aa: CAVRRDRGPGDNTDTQYF; CDR3nt: TGTGCCGTGCGCAGGGACAGGGGCCCCGGAGATAACACAGATACGCAGTATTTT; v_gene: TRBV7-8; abundance: -; j_gene: TRBJ2-3; d_gene: TRBD1
CDR3aa: CASSPEPLQETQYF; CDR3nt: TGCGCCAGCAGCCCTGAGCCGCTCCAAGAGACCCAGTACTTC; v_gene: TRBV5-1; abundance: many; j_gene: TRBJ2-5; d_gene: -
CDR3aa: CASSLDLAGGYNEQFF; CDR3nt: TGCGCCAGCAGCTTGGATCTAGCGGGGGGTTACAATGAGCAGTTCTTC; v_gene: TRBV5-1; abundance: many; j_gene: TRBJ2-1; d_gene: TRBD2
CDR3aa: CASSEWGGKDGYTF; CDR3nt: TGTGCCAGCAGTGAGTGGGGGGGTAAGGATGGCTACACCTTC; v_gene: TRBV6-1; abundance: -; j_gene: TRBJ1-2; d_gene: -
CDR3aa: CASSKDRGQETQYF; CDR3nt: TGCGCCAGCAGCAAAGACAGGGGACAAGAGACCCAGTACTTC; v_gene: TRBV5-1; abundance: few; j_gene: TRBJ2-5; d_gene: TRBD1
CDR3aa: CASGPSMSDTQYF; CDR3nt: TGTGCCAGCGGTCCCTCTATGTCAGATACGCAGTATTTT; v_gene: TRBV9; abundance: -; j_gene: TRBJ2-3; d_gene: -
CDR3aa: CASSLVLDGTEAFF; CDR3nt: TGCGCCAGCAGCTTGGTGTTGGATGGTACTGAAGCTTTCTTT; v_gene: TRBV5-1; abundance: many; j_gene: TRBJ1-1; d_gene: -
CDR3aa: CATSNGVGGNQPQHF; CDR3nt: TGTGCCACCTCAAACGGGGTCGGGGGGAATCAGCCCCAGCATTTT; v_gene: TRBV2; abundance: -; j_gene: TRBJ1-5; d_gene: -
CDR3aa: CASSLRAATYEQYF; CDR3nt: TGTGCCAGCAGTTTAAGGGCAGCAACCTACGAGCAGTACTTC; v_gene: TRBV12-3/TRBV12-4; abundance: -; j_gene: TRBJ2-7; d_gene: -
CDR3aa: CSARDFPRGTLNTEAFF; CDR3nt: TGCAGTGCTAGAGATTTCCCGAGGGGCACCCTTAACACTGAAGCTTTCTTT; v_gene: TRBV20-1; abundance: -; j_gene: TRBJ1-1; d_gene: -
CDR3aa: CASSLVASGGRADTQYF; CDR3nt: TGTGCCAGCAGCTTAGTGGCTAGCGGGGGCAGGGCAGATACGCAGTATTTT; v_gene: TRBV7-2; abundance: -; j_gene: TRBJ2-3; d_gene: TRBD2
CDR3aa: CASSQGQEFSTGELFF; CDR3nt: TGCGCCAGCAGCCAAGGACAGGAATTTTCCACCGGGGAGCTGTTTTTT; v_gene: TRBV4-3; abundance: few; j_gene: TRBJ2-2; d_gene: -
CDR3aa: CASSYYRGALDEQYF; CDR3nt: TGTGCCAGCAGTTACTATCGGGGGGCTCTAGACGAGCAGTACTTC; v_gene: TRBV6-2/TRBV6-3; abundance: many; j_gene: TRBJ2-7; d_gene: -
CDR3aa: CASSFHYVTGTDYTEAFF; CDR3nt: TGTGCCAGCAGTTTTCACTACGTAACCGGGACGGACTACACTGAAGCTTTCTTT; v_gene: TRBV27; abundance: -; j_gene: TRBJ1-1; d_gene: -
CDR3aa: CASSWAYEQYF; CDR3nt: TGTGCCAGCAGTTGGGCATACGAGCAGTACTTC; v_gene: TRBV28; abundance: once; j_gene: TRBJ2-7; d_gene: -
CDR3aa: CASSPRPTLDTGELFF; CDR3nt: TGTGCCAGCAGTCCACGACCCACCCTCGATACCGGGGAGCTGTTTTTT; v_gene: TRBV27; abundance: many; j_gene: TRBJ2-2; d_gene: -
CDR3aa: CASSLFIRDYGYTF; CDR3nt: TGTGCCAGCAGTTTATTCATCCGGGACTATGGCTACACCTTC; v_gene: TRBV12-3/TRBV12-4; abundance: -; j_gene: TRBJ1-2; d_gene: -
CDR3aa: CASSPRDAPGVTQYF; CDR3nt: TGCGCCAGCAGCCCGCGGGACGCCCCGGGGGTTACGCAGTATTTT; v_gene: TRBV5-1; abundance: -; j_gene: TRBJ2-3; d_gene: -
CDR3aa: CARPEETQYF; CDR3nt: TGTGCCCGCCCTGAGGAGACCCAGTACTTC; v_gene: TRBV6-4; abundance: many; j_gene: TRBJ2-5; d_gene: -
CDR3aa: CASSSVDTLNEKLFF; CDR3nt: TGTGCCAGCAGTTCGGTCGACACCTTGAACGAAAAACTGTTTTTT; v_gene: TRBV27; abundance: many; j_gene: TRBJ1-4; d_gene: -
CDR3aa: CASGPEHQRGAGNTIYF; CDR3nt: TGTGCTAGTGGTCCCGAGCATCAAAGGGGAGCTGGAAACACCATATATTTT; v_gene: TRBV12-5; abundance: few; j_gene: TRBJ1-3; d_gene: -
CDR3aa: CASSAVPDEKLFF; CDR3nt: TGTGCCAGCAGCGCTGTGCCCGACGAAAAACTGTTTTTT; v_gene: TRBV7-6; abundance: few; j_gene: TRBJ1-4; d_gene: -
CDR3aa: CASSLAPTGENYNEQFF; CDR3nt: TGCGCCAGCAGCTTGGCCCCGACAGGGGAGAACTACAATGAGCAGTTCTTC; v_gene: TRBV5-1; abundance: -; j_gene: TRBJ2-1; d_gene: TRBD1